Listed here is a single T cell receptor beta chain. Its target is not known. This was a deep-level run. It was across several immunoSEQ plates that each subset's genomic DNA was evenly split. Here immunoSEQ multiplex PCR was the method, and the copy in TCRdb shows in-frame clones only, minus some. Of about 960,000 clones listed, 76% are singletons. From germline, CDR1 is SGHAT and CDR2 FQNNGV. The CDR3 contains 14 residues. The ends lost 3 bases at V and 4 bases at J; junction bases unmatched: 3. This entry is derived from a study of shared clonotypes between healthy human individuals. Recent vaccinations or acute infections were absent in the healthy HIV-negative adult donors. Study-level results: Non-shared clonotypes had lower generation probabilities than those shared by all four donors.

This clonotype originated in a man between 18 and 35 years old in good health. The sequenced sample was memory CD4+ T cells sorted from blood. Subset given: CD45RA-negative fraction. This sequence joins TRBV11-2 and TRBJ2-5; TRBD1 matches at 9 bases. Written as DNA, the CDR3 is TGTGCCAGCAGCTTCTGGGACAGGGCAGAGACCCAGTACTTC. Its translation: CASSFWDRAETQYF.